This T cell receptor beta chain was obtained from a study of metastatic and nonmetastatic thyroid tumors. About the research overall: Malignant thyroid and benign thyroid patients provided blood and tumor or nodule tissue whose repertoires were compared.

Thyroid surgery took place with no prior treatment in any patient. Trimming removed 3 bases from V and 5 bases from J, with 16 bases in between. The CDR3 runs to 14 residues. Germline-derived CDR1 and CDR2 are SQVTM and ANQGSEA. This clone was recorded at least ten times. Its specificity is unknown. Study-wide points: Patients with malignant thyroid tumors reportedly had significantly higher TCR beta diversity than those with benign nodules, in blood and tumor.

Original handling: Across clinicopathological groups, CDR3 differences served as the basis for building a distant-metastasis classifier for papillary thyroid cancer. TCRdb used MiXCR to call clones anew from the PCR reads. Clone size and V and J calls follow TCRdb, not the original study. This table holds approximately 84,000 clones, 15% found once. The sequence came from a female donor with papillary thyroid cancer or a benign thyroid nodule (not recorded which). Some clones in this sample may be carry-over from other donors' samples. V gene TRBV29-1 combines with J gene TRBJ2-5; a possible D gene is TRBD1 (6 bases). Sequencing was performed on blood. The CDR3 spells CSVDIGRGRETQYF. In nucleotides, the CDR3 is TGCAGCGTTGATATTGGCAGGGGAAGGGAGACCCAGTACTTC.